The 21 T cell receptor beta chains presented below share a single source sample, sequenced in a study of early T cells in non-severe SARS-CoV-2 infection. From the 5' RACE reads, TCRdb called clonotypes with MiXCR, one entry per CDR3 protein. This table has 45,000 to 55,000 distinct CDR3 sequences, 6.2% appearing once. The sample was whole blood. Source of these receptors: an adult who was a healthcare worker with PCR-confirmed SARS-CoV-2 infection or an uninfected control (not recorded which).

This clonotype came up a few times. The J gene is TRBJ2-1, the V gene TRBV5-1; 9 bases are a match to TRBD2. This CDR3 spans 16 amino acids. V lost 2 bases, J lost 4 bases, and 7 bases stayed unmatched. The germline CDR1 and CDR2 sequences are SGHRS and YFSETQ. The CDR3 reads CASSFSGGRDYNEQFF. The DNA of the CDR3 is TGCGCCAGCAGCTTTAGCGGGGGAAGGGATTACAATGAGCAGTTCTTC.

This clonotype was seen more than once but under ten times. V and J are TRBV7-2 and TRBJ2-7; 10 nucleotides line up with TRBD1. The CDR3 length is 19 residues. Germline assignment: CDR1 SGHTA and CDR2 FQGNSA. Trimming removed 4 bases from V and 1 base from J; junction bases left unmatched: 16. The DNA of the CDR3 is TGTGCCAGCAGCTCCCGGCGTGGGGGACAGGGGAGCGTTTCCTACGAGCAGTACTTC. Residues: CASSSRRGGQGSVSYEQYF.

This clonotype was observed many times. The V gene is TRBV5-1, the J gene TRBJ2-3, with D maybe TRBD2 (6 bases). This CDR3 region has 14 residues. Germline CDR1 and CDR2: SGHRS and YFSETQ. Trimming removed 1 base at V and 1 base at J, with 7 bases between. CDR3 sequence (DNA): TGCGCCAGCAGCTTGCCTAGCGGCACAGATACGCAGTATTTT. This sequence encodes CASSLPSGTDTQYF.

This clonotype was detected many times. The J gene is TRBJ1-2, the V gene TRBV20-1; maybe TRBD1 (5 bases). This CDR3 has 13 amino acids. CDR1 is DFQATT, CDR2 SNEGSKA, per germline (reference sequence). The V end was cut by 2 bases, the J end by 4 bases, with 11 bases between. CDR3 sequence reads: CSARHQGTYGYTF. The CDR3 bases are TGCAGTGCTAGACACCAGGGAACCTATGGCTACACCTTC.

This clonotype was detected only a few times. This chain connects TRBV2 to TRBJ2-3; TRBD2 matches 10 bases. Germline V gene data show CDR1 as SNHLY and CDR2 as FYNNEI. V gave up 6 bases and J gave up 4 bases; unmatched junction bases: 7. The CDR3 is 15 amino acids. The CDR3 here is CASRPERGGPDTQYF. The CDR3 DNA reads as TGTGCCAGCAGGCCCGAGCGGGGGGGCCCAGATACGCAGTATTTT.

There are a few counts of this clonotype. The rearrangement links TRBV4-3 to TRBJ1-5, with D unresolved. V lost 0 bases and J lost 5, with 11 bases in between. Germline CDR1 reads LGHNA; CDR2 reads YSLEER. This CDR3 comprises 15 residues. The CDR3 coding sequence is TGCGCCAGCAGCCAAGATGGGAGTGATTATCAGCCCCAGCATTTT. Amino acid sequence: CASSQDGSDYQPQHF.

This clonotype was detected many times. V usage is TRBV6-5 and J usage is TRBJ2-7; 12 bases line up with TRBD2. The V and J ends lost 0 bases and 5 bases, in that order; junction bases with no gene match: 8. In germline, CDR1 is MNHEY, CDR2 SVGAGI. This CDR3 region has 17 residues. The CDR3 sequence: CASSYSGLAGTVDEQYF. In nucleotides, the CDR3 is TGTGCCAGCAGTTACTCTGGACTAGCGGGGACGGTGGACGAGCAGTACTTC.

This clonotype was counted only a few times. V and J are TRBV24-1 and TRBJ2-6; 7 bases fit TRBD2. CDR3 length: 16 amino acids. Per germline, CDR1 KGHDR and CDR2 SFDVKD. J was trimmed by 3 bases and V by 4 bases; bases with no gene match: 5. DNA for the CDR3: TGTGCCACCAGTGACCGAACTAGCGATGGGGCCAACGTCCTGACTTTC. This encodes CATSDRTSDGANVLTF.

Many counts were recorded for this clonotype. This rearrangement joins TRBV27 to TRBJ1-6; the D is unclear. The germline V gene encodes CDR1 MNHEY and CDR2 SMNVEV (reference sequence). V was trimmed by 6 bases and J by 11 bases, leaving 8 bases between them. CDR3 length: 11 amino acids. The CDR3 spells CASSPRAPLHF. DNA for the CDR3: TGTGCCAGCAGCCCCCGTGCACCCCTCCACTTT.

Many counts were recorded for this clonotype. V is TRBV11-2 and J is TRBJ2-5; 12 nucleotides match TRBD2. Trimming at V came to 5 bases and at J to 2 bases, leaving 6 bases not matched to a gene. CDR3 length equals 16 residues. Germline V gene lookup returns CDR1 SGHAT and CDR2 FQNNGV. CDR3 nucleotides: TGTGCCAGCAGCCTTAGTACTAGCGGGGGGCAAGAGACCCAGTACTTC. Its translation is CASSLSTSGGQETQYF.

At least ten counts were recorded for this clonotype. The CDR3 loop is CASSQTSAGTDTQYF. The CDR3 nucleotides are TGTGCCAGCAGTCAGACTAGCGCGGGGACAGATACGCAGTATTTT. The chain uses TRBV6-5 and TRBJ2-3; 8 bases agree with TRBD2. The CDR3 is made up of 15 amino acids. Germline trimming cut 5 bases from V and 3 bases from J; bases unmatched to any gene: 7. Germline-derived CDR1 and CDR2 are MNHEY and SVGAGI.

V usage is TRBV12-3 or TRBV12-4 and J usage is TRBJ1-5; D is unclear. The V gene lost 3 bases and the J gene lost 2 bases, with 5 bases spanning the gap. CDR3 length equals 13 residues. The DNA of the CDR3 is TGTGCCAGCAGTTTTTTACGCAATCAGCCCCAGCATTTT. Amino acids: CASSFLRNQPQHF.

V is TRBV7-2 and J is TRBJ2-7; 8 bases are a match to TRBD2. CDR1 and CDR2 from the germline V gene are SGHTA and FQGNSA. The CDR3 loop spans 14 amino acids. J gave up 4 bases and V 2 bases, and 4 bases lay outside the gene matches. CDR3 protein: CASSLTGGRYEQYF. DNA for the CDR3: TGTGCCAGCAGCTTAACGGGAGGGCGGTACGAGCAGTACTTC. Filled out from reference TRBV7-2 and TRBJ2-7, the complete variable domain reads GAGVSQSPSNKVTEKGKDVELRCDPISGHTALYWYRQSLGQGLEFLIYFQGNSAPDKSGLPSDRFSAERTGGSVSTLTIQRTQQEDSAVYLCASSLTGGRYEQYFGPGTRLTVT.

This clonotype was observed a handful of times. The gene calls are TRBV29-1 and TRBJ2-7; 11 bases are a match to TRBD1. The CDR3 is 16 residues long. The germline CDR1 and CDR2 sequences are SQVTM and ANQGSEA. The ends lost 5 bases at V and 2 bases at J; junction bases unmatched: 11. The CDR3 region is CSVSRARGQGAYEQYF. The CDR3 region has the DNA TGCAGCGTTTCGAGAGCACGGGGACAGGGGGCCTACGAGCAGTACTTC.

By sample fraction, this clonotype is medium-sized. The V call is TRBV4-3, the J call TRBJ2-2; the match to TRBD2 covers 8 bases. Looked up from germline, CDR1 is LGHNA and CDR2 is YSLEER. V dropped 4 bases and J dropped 3; count of bases not matched to a gene: 1. The CDR3 is 14 residues long. The CDR3 region is CASSPGLDTGELFF. The DNA for the CDR3 is TGCGCCAGCAGCCCGGGACTAGACACCGGGGAGCTGTTTTTT.

This clonotype is medium-sized by share. This chain uses TRBV25-1 with TRBJ1-6, with 9 bases fitting TRBD1. CDR1 MGHDK and CDR2 SYGVNS come from the germline V gene. This CDR3 comprises 13 residues. The V gene end was trimmed by 7 bases and the J gene end by 10 bases; junction bases not matched to a gene: 5. CDR3 in DNA: TGTGCCAGCACCGGGACAGGGAGATCACCCCTCCACTTT. It yields the protein CASTGTGRSPLHF.

V usage is TRBV6-2 or TRBV6-3 and J usage is TRBJ2-6; tentatively, D is TRBD1 or TRBD2 (5 bases each). The CDR3 spans 15 residues. The germline V gene encodes CDR1 MNHEY and CDR2 SVGEGT. The ends were cut back, 2 bases at V and 2 bases at J, with 7 bases in the middle. The chain's CDR3 is CASSYRGTGANVLTF. CDR3 bases: TGTGCCAGCAGTTACCGGGGCACTGGGGCCAACGTCCTGACTTTC.

In this sample, this clonotype turned up many times. V is TRBV6-2 or TRBV6-3 and J is TRBJ2-3, with 8 positions matching TRBD1. The germline CDR1 and CDR2 sequences are MNHEY and SVGEGT. The CDR3 is 14 amino acids. Trimming removed 3 bases from V and 5 bases from J; junction bases left unmatched: 4. In nucleotides, the CDR3 is TGTGCCAGCAGTTATCAGGGGGCAGGAGATACGCAGTATTTT. Translation gives CASSYQGAGDTQYF.

This clonotype was counted ten times or more. The CDR3 coding sequence is TGTGCCAGCAGTTACTCGATCAGCGGGGGGCACCAAGAGACCCAGTACTTC. Its translation: CASSYSISGGHQETQYF. J is TRBJ2-5 and V is TRBV6-2 or TRBV6-3, with TRBD2 identical over 9 bases. The CDR3 contains 17 residues. Losses at the gene ends were 0 bases for V and 0 bases for J; bases not matched to a gene: 5. Germline CDR1 reads MNHEY; CDR2 reads SVGEGT.

The V and J genes are TRBV19 and TRBJ1-2; the D is unclear. Trimming stripped 3 bases from V and 7 bases from J, with 18 bases between. The germline gives CDR1 LNHDA, CDR2 SQIVND (reference sequence). There are 15 residues in the CDR3. The CDR3 protein is CASSIVGGREAGYTF. The CDR3 DNA reads as TGTGCCAGTAGTATTGTCGGTGGAAGGGAAGCTGGCTACACCTTC.

This clonotype showed up just a few times. The chain uses TRBV6-4 and TRBJ1-1; the D is unclear. CDR3 length: 14 residues. V lost 6 bases to trimming and J lost 1 base, with 12 bases between them. Germline-derived CDR1 and CDR2 are MRHNA and SNTAGT. CDR3 DNA sequence: TGTGCCAGCAGATTAGACGGTGGGAACACTGAAGCTTTCTTT. Amino acid sequence: CASRLDGGNTEAFF.